These 19 T cell receptor beta chains originate from one sample sequenced in a study of radiotherapy plus CTLA-4 blockade in lung cancer. Assay: immunoSEQ multiplex PCR; the TCRdb copy retains only in-frame clones and omits some. The table lists approximately 82,000 clones, roughly four fifths of them singletons. The material was peripheral blood, obtained from a patient treated with radiotherapy plus ipilimumab. These receptors came from a human donor with non-small cell lung cancer that progressed on radiotherapy plus ipilimumab.

V is TRBV7-2 and J is TRBJ2-7; TRBD1 is a possible D gene (6 bases). Germline CDR1 is SGHTA and CDR2 is FQGNSA. The V end was cut by 5 bases, the J end by 1 base, with 18 bases between. The CDR3 is made up of 16 amino acids. CDR3 residues: CASSEHRELNSYEQYF. The CDR3 DNA reads TGTGCCAGCAGCGAACACAGGGAACTAAATTCCTACGAGCAGTACTTC.

The chain uses TRBV19 and TRBJ2-2; TRBD1 matches at 7 bases. V lost 5 bases to trimming and J lost 4 bases; unmatched junction nucleotides: 10. This CDR3 is built from 16 residues. Germline CDR1 LNHDA, CDR2 SQIVND (reference sequence). The CDR3 protein is CASSPRQGRLTGELFF. The CDR3 nucleotides read TGTGCCAGTAGTCCTAGACAGGGAAGGCTCACCGGGGAGCTGTTTTTT.

The chain recombines TRBV19 with TRBJ2-7, with 14 bases identical to TRBD2. From germline, CDR1 is LNHDA and CDR2 SQIVND (reference sequence). The CDR3 contains 15 residues. Trimming cost V 5 bases and J 2 bases; bases outside gene matches: 2. The CDR3 is CASSGGLAGAYEQYF. The CDR3 DNA follows: TGTGCCAGTAGTGGGGGACTAGCGGGAGCCTACGAGCAGTACTTC.

This clone was found a few times. The chain employs TRBV18 and TRBJ1-5; possibly TRBD1 for D (5 bases). V gave up 0 bases and J gave up 4 bases, with 7 bases separating them. The germline gives CDR1 KGHSH, CDR2 LQKENI. CDR3 length: 14 residues. CDR3 amino acids: CASSPPGGNQPQHF. In DNA, the CDR3 is TGTGCCAGCTCACCACCGGGGGGGAATCAGCCCCAGCATTTT.

The chain is built from TRBV25-1 and TRBJ2-7, with 8 positions matching TRBD2. Germline CDR1 MGHDK, CDR2 SYGVNS. V dropped 4 bases and J dropped 6; count of bases not matched to a gene: 11. CDR3 size: 15 residues. The CDR3 coding sequence is TGTGCCAGCAGTGGGACTAGCTTTCAAGAGATCGAGCAGTACTTC. Its translation is CASSGTSFQEIEQYF.

The chain employs TRBV28 and TRBJ1-5; D possibly corresponds to TRBD1 (5 bases). V dropped 6 bases and J dropped 2 bases, with 14 bases sitting between them. The CDR3 covers 15 residues. Germline CDR1 and CDR2: MDHEN and SYDVKM. The CDR3 sequence: CASSVGGAGNQPQHF. CDR3 in DNA: TGTGCCAGCAGCGTGGGCGGGGCCGGCAATCAGCCCCAGCATTTT.

The J gene is TRBJ2-1, the V gene TRBV20-1; no definite D call. Deletions cut 1 base from V and 8 bases from J, with 6 bases between. The germline gives CDR1 DFQATT, CDR2 SNEGSKA (reference sequence). The CDR3 runs 11 residues. The CDR3 sequence: CSARVPYEQFF. The CDR3 nucleotides are TGCAGTGCTAGAGTCCCGTATGAGCAGTTCTTC.

The rearrangement uses TRBV7-3 and TRBJ2-1, with a weak D call TRBD2 (6 bases). Trimming removed 4 bases from V and 6 bases from J, with 22 bases in between. Germline assignment: CDR1 SGHTA and CDR2 FQGTGA. The CDR3 consists of 17 residues. The CDR3 protein is CASSSMTGGKAPNEQFF. CDR3 DNA sequence: TGTGCCAGCAGCTCCATGACCGGCGGGAAGGCCCCCAATGAGCAGTTCTTC.

This rearrangement joins TRBV5-1 to TRBJ1-2, with a possible D match to TRBD1 (5 bases). This CDR3 has 14 residues. Germline loops: CDR1 SGHRS, CDR2 YFSETQ. V was clipped by 0 bases and J by 8 bases, with 14 bases between them. The CDR3 loop reads CASSLAHTGYGYTF. The CDR3 bases are TGCGCCAGCAGCTTGGCCCACACAGGTTACGGCTACACCTTC. The full variable domain, rest sourced from reference TRBV5-1 and TRBJ1-2, is KAGVTQTPRYLIKTRGQQVTLSCSPISGHRSVSWYQQTPGQGLQFLFEYFSETQRNKGNFPGRFSGRQFSNSRSEMNVSTLELGDSALYLCASSLAHTGYGYTFGSGTRLTVV.

This chain connects TRBV6-5 to TRBJ1-2, with TRBD1 matching 8 bases. Germline lookup yields CDR1 MNHEY and CDR2 SVGAGI. V shed 6 bases, J shed 5 bases, and the junction held 8 bases outside the gene matches. The CDR3 has 14 amino acids. Written as DNA, the CDR3 is TGTGCCAGCAGGCCTCCCGGACAGGGTTATGGCTACACCTTC. Translating gives CASRPPGQGYGYTF.

This clone was seen just once. The genes are TRBV2 and TRBJ2-7; TRBD2 agrees at 9 bases. V lost 8 bases and J lost 5; bases outside the gene matches: 7. The germline CDR1 and CDR2 sequences are SNHLY and FYNNEI. CDR3 length: 13 amino acids. The CDR3 DNA sequence: TGTGCCAGCGTTAGCGGGAGCACCCACGAGCAGTACTTC. Amino acid sequence: CASVSGSTHEQYF.

The rearrangement links TRBV2 to TRBJ2-6; D possibly uses TRBD1 or TRBD2 (5 bases each). CDR3 size: 15 residues. Germline CDR1 reads SNHLY; CDR2 reads FYNNEI. The V end was cut by 4 bases, the J end by 2 bases, with 9 bases between. CDR3 amino acids: CASSVEGTGANVLTF. In DNA form, the CDR3 reads TGTGCCAGCAGTGTAGAGGGGACTGGGGCCAACGTCCTGACTTTC.

For this clone: The junction and the germline gene differ at one end; a read error may be behind it. The rearrangement joins TRBV5-1 to TRBJ1-2; 7 bases are shared with TRBD1. Germline V lookup: CDR1 SGHRS, CDR2 YFSETQ. This CDR3 region has 13 residues. The CDR3 region has the DNA TGCGCCAGCAGCTTGTCGATTCAGGGGGTGCTCTCCTTC. This gives the protein CASSLSIQGVLSF.

V gene TRBV7-8 combines with J gene TRBJ2-3; D gene ambiguous. The CDR3 loop spans 12 amino acids. Trimming left V 6 bases short and J 2 bases short, with 6 bases between. Germline CDR1 reads SGHVS; CDR2 reads FQNEAQ. DNA of the CDR3: TGTGCCAGCAGTTCTAACACAGATACGCAGTATTTT. Translated, it gives CASSSNTDTQYF.

This rearrangement joins TRBV4-3 to TRBJ1-3; no clear D gene. The CDR3 loop spans 15 amino acids. V lost 0 bases and J 4 bases, leaving 10 bases between the germline ends. Germline assignment: CDR1 LGHNA and CDR2 YSLEER. CDR3 in DNA: TGCGCCAGCAGCCAAGATGGCGGAATGGGAAACACCATATATTTT. It codes for CASSQDGGMGNTIYF.

The genes are TRBV19 and TRBJ1-5; 7 bases match TRBD1. CDR1 is LNHDA, CDR2 SQIVND, per germline (reference sequence). This CDR3 region has 18 residues. The V and J ends lost 2 bases and 7 bases, in that order; junction bases with no gene match: 17. For the CDR3, the DNA is TGTGCCAGTAGTATATACTCCGTGGAGGGGGCCCCTCGGCAGCCCCAGCATTTT. This gives the protein CASSIYSVEGAPRQPQHF.

This clone showed up just once. V usage is TRBV28 and J usage is TRBJ1-2, with TRBD1 matching over 8 bases. Trimming removed 8 bases from V and 6 bases from J; junction bases left unmatched: 8. CDR1 is MDHEN, CDR2 SYDVKM, per germline. There are 13 residues in the CDR3. CDR3 sequence: CASQSRGQDGYTF. CDR3 nucleotide sequence: TGTGCCAGCCAGTCCAGGGGGCAGGATGGCTACACCTTC.

With regard to this clone: The sample has other DNA sequences that encode this CDR3 too. The gene calls are TRBV5-1 and TRBJ2-5, with D maybe TRBD1 (6 bases). Germline V gives CDR1 SGHRS, CDR2 YFSETQ. The CDR3 is 13 residues long. Trimming removed 1 base from V and 4 bases from J, with 8 bases in between. CDR3 coding DNA: TGCGCCAGCAGCTTGTCCAGGGGAGAGACCCAGTACTTC. This codes for CASSLSRGETQYF.

This clone was picked up a small number of times. V gene TRBV10-3 combines with J gene TRBJ2-7, with D possibly TRBD2 on 6 matching bases. Trimming removed 2 bases at V and 3 bases at J, with 8 bases between. The length of the CDR3 is 13 residues. The germline CDR1 and CDR2 sequences are ENHRY and SYGVKD. This chain's CDR3 is CAISEEGLYEQYF. The CDR3 region has the DNA TGTGCCATCAGTGAGGAGGGACTCTACGAGCAGTACTTC.